Following are 27 T cell receptor beta chains from one sample sequenced in a study of T cells in Graves' hyperthyroidism and ophthalmopathy. RNA transcripts served as the template for amplifying TCR beta CDR3 regions. Initially, a first-round RT-PCR of the TCR CDR3 employed the HTBI primer set. Each CDR3 protein is one row after TCRdb ran MiXCR on the multiplex PCR reads. The sample yields approximately 740,000 distinct CDR3 sequences, 12% to 15% seen once. Sequencing was performed on blood. The receptors were sampled from a woman between 18 and 30 years old with Graves' hyperthyroidism.

This clonotype was seen a few times. V usage is TRBV12-3 or TRBV12-4 and J usage is TRBJ1-1, with D unclear. Between the trimmed V and J ends, which lost 1 base and 7 bases, there was a span of 13 bases. The CDR3 contains 14 residues. The CDR3 nucleotides read TGTGCCAGCAGTTTAGAAGTCACGGTGGGTGAAGCTTTCTTT. Its protein is CASSLEVTVGEAFF.

This chain joins TRBV20-1 and TRBJ2-1; 9 bases are shared with TRBD2. With V trimmed by 1 base and J by 0 bases, 4 bases remained unmatched. This CDR3 contains 16 residues. Germline CDR1 is DFQATT and CDR2 is SNEGSKA (reference sequence). The CDR3 is CSARGLAGSSYNEQFF. The CDR3 DNA reads TGCAGTGCTAGAGGGCTAGCGGGAAGCTCCTACAATGAGCAGTTCTTC.

This clonotype was observed many times. The rearrangement joins TRBV28 to TRBJ1-6, with D tentatively TRBD1 (5 bases). Trimming pared 8 bases from V and 7 bases from J, leaving 15 bases between. Germline CDR1 MDHEN, CDR2 SYDVKM. The CDR3 spans 14 residues. CDR3: CASDRGGDNSPLHF. The CDR3 DNA is TGTGCCAGCGATAGGGGAGGGGACAATTCACCCCTCCACTTT.

This clonotype has more than one count but fewer than ten. V gene TRBV10-3 combines with J gene TRBJ1-5; D is uncertain. Germline V gene lookup returns CDR1 ENHRY and CDR2 SYGVKD. The CDR3 covers 15 residues. Trimming took 0 bases from V and 4 from J, leaving 10 bases between them. The DNA for the CDR3 is TGTGCCATCAGTGAGTCGGGCCGAGAAAATCAGCCCCAGCATTTT. Translation gives CAISESGRENQPQHF.

This clonotype turned up a few times. The V and J genes are TRBV29-1 and TRBJ1-5; tentative D call: TRBD1 (5 bases). The CDR3 runs 13 residues. The V end was cut by 4 bases, the J end by 0 bases, with 7 bases between. Per the germline V gene, CDR1 is SQVTM and CDR2 is ANQGSEA. CDR3 bases: TGCAGCGTTGGGGGCTATAGCAATCAGCCCCAGCATTTT. This sequence encodes CSVGGYSNQPQHF.

J is TRBJ2-7 and V is TRBV25-1; 8 bases match TRBD2. V was pared by 3 bases and J by 3 bases, with 4 bases of the junction left unmatched. This CDR3 has 14 residues. The V gene's germline CDR1 is MGHDK and CDR2 SYGVNS. CDR3 DNA sequence: TGTGCCAGCAGTGATGAGGGGACTAGCTACGAGCAGTACTTC. Translated: CASSDEGTSYEQYF.

This clonotype was seen at least ten times. The chain combines TRBV5-1 with TRBJ1-4; the match to TRBD1 covers 8 bases. The CDR3 covers 16 residues. Germline V CDR1 and CDR2: SGHRS, YFSETQ. The V and J ends lost 2 bases and 8 bases, in that order; junction bases with no gene match: 11. CDR3: CASSFGDSGGFEKLFF. The CDR3 nucleotides are TGCGCCAGCAGCTTTGGAGACTCAGGGGGCTTCGAAAAACTGTTTTTT.

The V and J genes are TRBV12-3 or TRBV12-4 and TRBJ1-1; TRBD1 matches at 11 bases. This CDR3 region has 18 residues. The V segment lost 4 bases and the J segment 6 bases; nucleotides outside the gene matches: 16. The DNA for the CDR3 is TGTGCCAGCAGTTACCGGGACAGGGGGATTCACTACGGGGCTGAAGCTTTCTTT. The encoded protein is CASSYRDRGIHYGAEAFF.

This clonotype was picked up many times. This sequence joins TRBV3-1 and TRBJ2-4, with D uncertain. V was shortened by 5 bases and J by 0 bases, with 11 bases between the two germline ends. The CDR3 is 15 residues long. Germline CDR1 and CDR2: LGHDT and YNNKEL (reference sequence). The CDR3 sequence is CASSTSFSAKNIQYF. The CDR3 coding sequence is TGTGCCAGCAGCACATCCTTCTCAGCCAAAAACATTCAGTACTTC.

The CDR3 coding sequence is TGTGCCAGCAGTTATAGGGGGGGTGCTGGGGCCAACGTCCTGACTTTC. Translation: CASSYRGGAGANVLTF. The chain uses TRBV6-9 and TRBJ2-6; maybe TRBD2 (7 bases). This CDR3 has 16 amino acids. Trimming pared 2 bases from V and 2 bases from J, leaving 10 bases between. The germline V gene has CDR1 MNHGY and CDR2 SVAAGI.

This clonotype was counted at least ten times. This chain uses TRBV30 with TRBJ2-7; D may be TRBD1 (6 bases). This CDR3 is built from 12 residues. The V gene lost 4 bases and the J gene lost 2 bases, with 9 bases spanning the gap. Germline loops: CDR1 GTSNPN, CDR2 SVGIG (reference sequence). CDR3 coding DNA: TGTGCCTGGATGTCAGGGGCCTACGAGCAGTACTTC. Protein: CAWMSGAYEQYF.

This clonotype was counted at least ten times. The genes are TRBV20-1 and TRBJ2-3; 13 nucleotides agree with TRBD2. Germline CDR1 is DFQATT and CDR2 is SNEGSKA (reference sequence). V lost 3 bases to trimming and J lost 4 bases; unmatched junction nucleotides: 4. The CDR3 runs 15 residues. CDR3 in amino acids: CSASGLAGAADTQYF. The DNA of the CDR3 is TGCAGTGCTAGTGGACTAGCGGGAGCCGCAGATACGCAGTATTTT.

This clonotype appeared many times. The chain combines TRBV27 with TRBJ2-2, with D maybe TRBD2 (7 bases). The germline CDR1 and CDR2 sequences are MNHEY and SMNVEV (reference sequence). The CDR3 sequence is 15 residues long. The V and J ends lost 8 bases and 4 bases respectively, with 17 bases between them. DNA of the CDR3: TGTGCCAGCGGCTTTGGACTAGGGGGCACCGGGGAGCTGTTTTTT. It encodes CASGFGLGGTGELFF.

The chain has TRBV7-6 and TRBJ2-1, with D unclear. This CDR3 region has 14 residues. Germline loops: CDR1 SGHVS, CDR2 FNYEAQ. V shed 2 bases and J shed 9 bases, with 14 bases lying between them. The chain's CDR3 is CASSLSQADAEQFF. DNA for the CDR3: TGTGCCAGCAGCTTAAGCCAGGCTGATGCTGAGCAGTTCTTC.

This chain connects TRBV27 to TRBJ2-7, with D unresolved. Between the trimmed V and J ends, which lost 5 bases and 6 bases, there was a span of 17 bases. The germline CDR1 and CDR2 sequences are MNHEY and SMNVEV (reference sequence). The CDR3 has 14 residues. In DNA form, the CDR3 reads TGTGCCAGCAGTATAACGGCCGGGTTAAGCGAGCAGTACTTC. Its protein product is CASSITAGLSEQYF.

The CDR3 reads CASSRQGKGGYTEAFF. The CDR3 DNA is TGTGCCAGCAGCAGACAGGGGAAAGGGGGCTACACTGAAGCTTTCTTT. The V call is TRBV9, the J call TRBJ1-1; TRBD1 matches at 8 bases. Germline V gives CDR1 SGDLS, CDR2 YYNGEE. Trimming took 4 bases from V and 3 from J; bases not matched to a gene: 11. CDR3 length equals 16 residues.

This chain connects TRBV5-1 to TRBJ1-5; TRBD1 might be the D (6 bases). The germline CDR1 and CDR2 sequences are SGHRS and YFSETQ. The CDR3 has 15 residues. Trimming cost V 5 bases and J 0 bases, with 12 bases left between them. CDR3 in amino acids: CASRPTGDSNQPQHF. Written as DNA, the CDR3 is TGCGCCAGCAGGCCGACAGGTGATAGCAATCAGCCCCAGCATTTT.

This clonotype was picked up a small number of times. The V gene is TRBV19, the J gene TRBJ2-3; D is unclear. CDR3 length: 14 residues. Per germline, CDR1 LNHDA and CDR2 SQIVND (reference sequence). The ends were cut back, 3 bases at V and 3 bases at J, with 10 bases in the middle. CDR3 bases: TGTGCCAGTAGTATCTCGTTGGGTACAGATACGCAGTATTTT. It encodes CASSISLGTDTQYF.

The V gene is TRBV19, the J gene TRBJ2-7; 10 nucleotides line up with TRBD2. The CDR3 has 14 amino acids. After removal of 7 bases from V and 2 bases from J, the junction contained 5 bases not matched to a gene. Germline V gene sequence: CDR1 LNHDA, CDR2 SQIVND (reference sequence). The CDR3: CASTPSGRAYEQYF. CDR3 sequence (DNA): TGTGCCAGTACCCCTAGCGGGAGAGCCTACGAGCAGTACTTC. The full variable domain, in which reference TRBV19 and TRBJ2-7 provide the parts outside the CDR3, is DGGITQSPKYLFRKEGQNVTLSCEQNLNHDAMYWYRQDPGQGLRLIYYSQIVNDFQKGDIAEGYSVSREKKESFPLTVTSAQKNPTAFYLCASTPSGRAYEQYFGPGTRLTVT.

The gene calls are TRBV27 and TRBJ2-5; 10 bases match TRBD2. The CDR3 is 17 amino acids. From germline, CDR1 is MNHEY and CDR2 SMNVEV (reference sequence). With 1 base clipped from V and 4 bases from J, the junction kept 9 bases outside the gene matches. For the CDR3, the DNA is TGTGCCAGCAGTTTATACCAAGCTAGCGGGAGTTTAGAGACCCAGTACTTC. It translates to CASSLYQASGSLETQYF.

In this sample, this clonotype turned up many times. The chain links TRBV6-5 to TRBJ2-1; 11 bases agree with TRBD2. V gave up 1 base and J gave up 4 bases; unmatched junction bases: 9. The CDR3 is 18 residues long. The V gene's germline CDR1 is MNHEY and CDR2 SVGAGI. Written as DNA, the CDR3 is TGTGCCAGCAGTTACTACGGGACTAGCGGCGGAGCTTACAATGAGCAGTTCTTC. Amino acids: CASSYYGTSGGAYNEQFF.

This clonotype was observed a few times. The chain uses TRBV7-6 and TRBJ1-6; D is unresolved. The germline V gene has CDR1 SGHVS and CDR2 FNYEAQ. Deletions cut 2 bases from V and 6 bases from J, with 8 bases between. The CDR3 is 14 amino acids. Here the CDR3 DNA reads TGTGCCAGCAGCTTACACGACACTAATTCACCCCTCCACTTT. This translates into CASSLHDTNSPLHF.

The chain is built from TRBV19 and TRBJ1-5; possible D gene TRBD1, 5 bases. V was shortened by 7 bases and J by 1 base, with 14 bases between the two germline ends. Germline CDR1 is LNHDA and CDR2 is SQIVND (reference sequence). This CDR3 region has 15 residues. The CDR3 sequence: CASMAGRESNQPQHF. DNA of the CDR3: TGTGCCAGTATGGCAGGCAGGGAGAGCAATCAGCCCCAGCATTTT.

This clonotype was detected ten times or more. Written as DNA, the CDR3 is TGCAGTGCTAGAGGTACACTAGTTTCAGGGAATGAGCAGTTCTTC. Translated: CSARGTLVSGNEQFF. The chain links TRBV20-1 to TRBJ2-1, with D tentatively TRBD1 or TRBD2 (5 bases each). The CDR3 length is 15 residues. With 1 base removed from V and 7 bases from J, the gap between germline ends came to 17 bases. Germline assignment: CDR1 DFQATT and CDR2 SNEGSKA (reference sequence).

This clonotype has a count of ten or more. The chain recombines TRBV28 with TRBJ2-5; 8 nucleotides align to TRBD2. This CDR3 comprises 18 residues. Per the germline V gene, CDR1 is MDHEN and CDR2 is SYDVKM. Unmatched junction bases numbered 16, after V lost 5 bases and J lost 2 bases. The CDR3 loop reads CASSPVRRGQRGQETQYF. CDR3 bases: TGTGCCAGCAGTCCCGTTCGAAGAGGGCAGCGGGGGCAAGAGACCCAGTACTTC.

The chain combines TRBV7-2 with TRBJ2-7; 11 bases line up with TRBD2. The germline V gene encodes CDR1 SGHTA and CDR2 FQGNSA. With V trimmed by 6 bases and J by 6 bases, 7 bases remained unmatched. The CDR3 consists of 14 residues. The CDR3 here is CASSPSGRKSEQYF. The CDR3 nucleotides read TGTGCCAGCAGTCCTAGCGGGAGGAAGAGCGAGCAGTACTTC.

This clonotype was counted at least ten times. The chain recombines TRBV4-1 with TRBJ2-7; 7 bases line up with TRBD2. The CDR3 contains 15 residues. Germline CDR1 reads MGHRA; CDR2 reads YSYEKL. V shed 2 bases, J shed 3 bases, and the junction held 7 bases outside the gene matches. DNA for the CDR3: TGCGCCAGCAGCCAAAGCCCCGGGACTAACTACGAGCAGTACTTC. Protein sequence: CASSQSPGTNYEQYF.